This TCR beta chain derives from a study of CD8 T cells in Susac syndrome. The CDR3 runs 15 residues. The V and J ends lost 2 bases and 6 bases, in that order; junction bases with no gene match: 6. Germline values: CDR1 MNHNY, CDR2 SVGAGI (reference sequence). About 0.5 to 1 ug RNA was reverse transcribed with random hexamers. Across 54 Vbeta and 13 Jbeta, immunoSEQ multiplex PCR amplified TCR beta CDR3. TCRdb recomputed calls from the immunoSEQ multiplex PCR reads with MiXCR, one row per CDR3 protein. Counted here are 200,000 to 250,000 distinct CDR3 sequences, about 95% occurring once; the ten biggest clones make up 0.075% to 0.095%.

The TCR was taken from a human donor with multiple sclerosis. The chain employs TRBV6-6 and TRBJ2-4, with 8 nucleotides matching TRBD1. Sequenced: CD4+ T cells from PBMCs. This chain's CDR3 is CASSYGQGAANIQYF. DNA of the CDR3: TGTGCCAGCAGTTACGGCCAGGGGGCCGCAAACATTCAGTACTTC.